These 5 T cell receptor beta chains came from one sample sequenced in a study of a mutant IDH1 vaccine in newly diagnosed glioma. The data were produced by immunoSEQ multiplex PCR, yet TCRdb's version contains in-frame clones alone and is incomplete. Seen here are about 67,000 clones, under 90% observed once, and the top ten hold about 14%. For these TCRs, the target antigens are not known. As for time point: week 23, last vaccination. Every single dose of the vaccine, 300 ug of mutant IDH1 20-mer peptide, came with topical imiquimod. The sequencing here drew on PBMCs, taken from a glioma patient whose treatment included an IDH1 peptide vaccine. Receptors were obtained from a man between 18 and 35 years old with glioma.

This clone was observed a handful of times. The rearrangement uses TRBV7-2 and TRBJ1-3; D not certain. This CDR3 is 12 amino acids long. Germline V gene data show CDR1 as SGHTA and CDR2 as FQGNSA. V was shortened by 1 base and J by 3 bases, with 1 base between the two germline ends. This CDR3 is CASSLDGNTIYF. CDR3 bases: TGTGCCAGCAGCTTAGATGGAAACACCATATATTTT.

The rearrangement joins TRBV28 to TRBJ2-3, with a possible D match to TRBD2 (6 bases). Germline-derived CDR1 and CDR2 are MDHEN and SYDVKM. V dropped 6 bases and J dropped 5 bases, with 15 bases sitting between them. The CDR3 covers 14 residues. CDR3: CASSPGGTGDTQYF. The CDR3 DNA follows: TGTGCCAGCAGCCCTGGCGGGACGGGAGATACGCAGTATTTT. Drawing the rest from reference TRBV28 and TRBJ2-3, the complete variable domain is DVKVTQSSRYLVKRTGEKVFLECVQDMDHENMFWYRQDPGLGLRLIYFSYDVKMKEKGDIPEGYSVSREKKERFSLILESASTNQTSMYLCASSPGGTGDTQYFGPGTRLTVL.

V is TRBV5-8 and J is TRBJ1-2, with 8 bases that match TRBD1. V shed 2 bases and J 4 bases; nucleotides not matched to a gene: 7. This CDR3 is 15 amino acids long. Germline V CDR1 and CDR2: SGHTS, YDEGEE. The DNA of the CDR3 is TGTGCCAGCAGCTTAGCGTGGACAGGGATCTATGGCTACACCTTC. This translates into CASSLAWTGIYGYTF.

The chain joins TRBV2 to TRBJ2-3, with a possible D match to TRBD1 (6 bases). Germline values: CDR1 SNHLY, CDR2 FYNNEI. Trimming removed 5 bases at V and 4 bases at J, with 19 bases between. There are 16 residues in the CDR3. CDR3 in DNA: TGTGCCAGCAGTCTACTTTTGGACCCAGGGGCAGATACGCAGTATTTT. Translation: CASSLLLDPGADTQYF.

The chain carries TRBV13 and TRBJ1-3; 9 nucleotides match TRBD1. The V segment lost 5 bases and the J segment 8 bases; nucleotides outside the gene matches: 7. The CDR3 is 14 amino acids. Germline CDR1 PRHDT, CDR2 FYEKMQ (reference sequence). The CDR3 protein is CASSHYRGQDTIYF. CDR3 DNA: TGTGCCAGCAGCCACTACAGGGGGCAAGACACCATATATTTT. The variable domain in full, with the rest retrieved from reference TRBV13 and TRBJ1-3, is AAGVIQSPRHLIKEKRETATLKCYPIPRHDTVYWYQQGPGQDPQFLISFYEKMQSDKGSIPDRFSAQQFSDYHSELNMSSLELGDSALYFCASSHYRGQDTIYFGEGSWLTVV.